This T cell receptor (beta chain) was identified during a study of radiation and T cells in renal cell carcinoma. Study outcomes and limitations: Compared with controls, irradiated tumors had more, larger dominant CDR3 motifs.

The J segment lost 1 base and the V segment lost 10 bases, leaving 4 bases of the junction unmatched. In germline, CDR1 is MNHEY, CDR2 SMNVEV (reference sequence). The CDR3 sequence is 13 residues long. Sequenced by immunoSEQ multiplex PCR; TCRdb stores in-frame clones only, minus some. The table records 4,000 or so clones, around three quarters of them present only once. A note on this clone: Its antigen is unidentified.

The treatment: treatment-naive control, cytoreductive nephrectomy. Controls included a handful of female and around 10 male donors, resected 2011 to 2014. The receptor was derived from a man between 50 and 59 years old with renal cell carcinoma. Here the sequenced sample was tumor tissue, taken from a patient whose treatment was nephrectomy without radiotherapy. The chain uses TRBV27 and TRBJ1-1; 9 nucleotides line up with TRBD1. The chain's CDR3 is CATQGAANTEAFF. Written as DNA, the CDR3 is TGTGCCACACAGGGGGCGGCGAACACTGAAGCTTTCTTT.